The T cell receptor beta chain under discussion was sequenced for a study of metastatic and nonmetastatic thyroid tumors (dated by TCRdb to the early 2020s). The study in broad terms: The researchers compared repertoires between peripheral blood samples and tumor or nodule tissue samples from patients with malignant or benign thyroid disease. The full study reports these points: TCR beta diversity was reported as significantly higher in malignant tumors than in benign nodules, in both blood and tumor samples.

V is clipped by 3 bases and J by 7 bases, and the sequence between their germline boundaries is 10 bases long. The CDR1 and CDR2 encoded by the germline V gene (reference sequence) are DFQATT and SNEGSKA. The CDR3, cysteine through phenylalanine, is 13 amino acids long. Only the CDR3 DNA is retained, 39 bases long and in frame from the first base. To prepare the library, PCR was applied. The sequencing machine was an Illumina HiSeq 4000. High-throughput sequencing was used to profile the CDR3 region of the TCR beta-chain in every patient. The published analysis was carried out like this. CDR3 differences across clinicopathological groups were used to build a classifier for discriminating distant-metastatic papillary thyroid cancer patients. The Shannon index was used to assess repertoire diversity, and the Morisita-Horn index was used to assess tumor-blood repertoire similarity. TCRdb cleaned the public reads at Q25 with fastp, built clones with MiXCR and kept in-frame beta chains. TCRdb's processing, not the study's, gives the V and J calls here. Present in this sample are 50,000 or so clones, 22% of which were seen just once. Together, the top ten hold over 3% of the sample.

This clone showed up many times. What this receptor recognizes is not known. Base quality data are lacking; no much larger clone is found one base away. None of the patients had been given any treatment before thyroid surgery. Using T-cell receptor beta sequencing, the researchers looked back retrospectively at clinical samples from patients, gathered between the early 2010s and the late 2010s. This TCR derives from a male donor with papillary thyroid cancer or a benign thyroid nodule (not recorded which). Some clones in this sample may be carry-over from other donors' samples. The rearranged chain carries TRBV20-1 and TRBJ1-6; the best D guess is TRBD1, with 5 bases matching. Sample: blood. CDR3 protein: CSASRGRNSPLHF. The nucleotides are TGCAGTGCTAGTCGGGGCAGAAATTCACCCCTCCACTTT.